These 29 T cell receptor beta chains share one sample of origin, sequenced in a study of T cell repertoires in cytomegalovirus infection. TCRdb reprocessed the reads with MiXCR, giving one entry per CDR3 protein. The sample records about 100,000 distinct CDR3 sequences, 23% being singletons. Sequenced material: CD8+ T cells from PBMCs. Receptor source: a human donor in good health (CMV status not recorded). Some clones in this sample may be carry-over from other donors' samples.

This clonotype was observed at least ten times. The chain is built from TRBV28 and TRBJ2-7; TRBD1 aligns across 7 bases. This CDR3 is built from 16 residues. In germline, CDR1 is MDHEN, CDR2 SYDVKM. V dropped 5 bases and J dropped 2; count of bases not matched to a gene: 12. The CDR3 protein is CASSTTGPQGTYEQYF. CDR3 nucleotides: TGTGCCAGCAGTACGACCGGGCCACAGGGGACCTACGAGCAGTACTTC.

This clonotype was seen ten or more times. The chain links TRBV7-2 to TRBJ2-7; the D is unclear. The CDR3 has 12 residues. Trimming removed 5 bases at V and 6 bases at J, with 11 bases between. Germline assignment: CDR1 SGHTA and CDR2 FQGNSA. The CDR3 is CASSPRWGEQYF. CDR3 in DNA: TGTGCCAGCAGCCCCCGGTGGGGCGAGCAGTACTTC.

In DNA, the CDR3 is TGTGCCAGCAGCCTGGGACAGGGGATTGGGGCCAACGTCCTGACTTTC. It encodes CASSLGQGIGANVLTF. The chain couples TRBV7-8 to TRBJ2-6; TRBD1 matches 10 bases. CDR1 is SGHVS and CDR2 is FQNEAQ in the germline V gene. The CDR3 has 16 amino acids. Trimming at V came to 5 bases and at J to 3 bases, leaving 4 bases not matched to a gene.

This clonotype was counted many times. This CDR3 is CSAEGGVAKNIQYF. In DNA form, the CDR3 reads TGCAGTGCTGAGGGGGGGGTGGCCAAAAACATTCAGTACTTC. This rearrangement joins TRBV20-1 to TRBJ2-4; possible D gene TRBD2, 7 bases. The CDR3 is 14 amino acids. Germline CDR1 reads DFQATT; CDR2 reads SNEGSKA (reference sequence). The V and J ends lost 5 bases and 1 base respectively, with 12 bases between them.

Many counts were recorded for this clonotype. The chain has TRBV7-8 and TRBJ1-1; D is uncertain. From germline, CDR1 is SGHVS and CDR2 FQNEAQ. V was clipped by 0 bases and J by 0 bases, with 11 bases between them. There are 16 residues in the CDR3. The DNA of the CDR3 is TGTGCCAGCAGCTTAGCACGGGCACGGGTGAACACTGAAGCTTTCTTT. It codes for CASSLARARVNTEAFF.

This clonotype was seen only a few times. V and J are TRBV6-6 and TRBJ2-7; no firm D call. There are 12 residues in the CDR3. Between the trimmed V and J ends, which lost 2 bases and 3 bases, there was a span of 5 bases. From germline, CDR1 is MNHNY and CDR2 SVGAGI (reference sequence). In DNA, the CDR3 is TGTGCCAGCAGTTACACAGTCTACGAGCAGTACTTC. Translating gives CASSYTVYEQYF.

The sample holds a few counts of this clonotype. This rearrangement joins TRBV28 to TRBJ1-5, with TRBD1 matching 8 bases. This CDR3 spans 16 amino acids. Germline V gene sequence: CDR1 MDHEN, CDR2 SYDVKM. With 0 bases clipped from V and 1 base from J, the junction kept 2 bases outside the gene matches. The CDR3 reads CASSLWTGASNQPQHF. The CDR3 DNA reads TGTGCCAGCAGTTTATGGACAGGGGCGAGCAATCAGCCCCAGCATTTT.

This clonotype was found a few times. At one boundary the junction diverges from the germline segment, which might be a read error. The chain links TRBV11-2 to TRBJ2-7, with 11 bases fitting TRBD2. Germline V CDR1 and CDR2: SGHAT, FQNNGV. The CDR3 runs to 14 residues. CDR3 sequence (DNA): TGTGCCAGCAGTTTAGCGGGAGGGCAGCGTGAGCAGTACTTC. Its protein is CASSLAGGQREQYF. The whole variable domain, filled in from reference TRBV11-2 and TRBJ2-7, reads EAGVAQSPRYKIIEKRQSVAFWCNPISGHATLYWYQQILGQGPKLLIQFQNNGVVDDSQLPKDRFSAERLKGVDSTLKIQPAKLEDSAVYLCASSLAGGQREQYFGPGTRLTVT.

The table lists this clonotype with many counts. V is TRBV7-9 and J is TRBJ2-1; TRBD1 matches at 7 bases. CDR3 length equals 15 residues. Germline CDR1 is SEHNR and CDR2 is FQNEAQ (reference sequence). With V trimmed by 2 bases and J by 9 bases, 10 bases remained unmatched. Written as DNA, the CDR3 is TGTGCCAGCAGCTTACAGAACAGGGGTTCGGGTGAGCAGTTCTTC. Residues: CASSLQNRGSGEQFF.

The chain uses TRBV20-1 and TRBJ2-1; 8 bases match TRBD2. V lost 6 bases and J lost 3; bases outside the gene matches: 10. The germline gives CDR1 DFQATT, CDR2 SNEGSKA (reference sequence). The CDR3 is 15 amino acids. In DNA form, the CDR3 reads TGCAGTGCGCTGGGAGCGGGAGTAGGCTACAATGAGCAGTTCTTC. Its protein product is CSALGAGVGYNEQFF.

The genes are TRBV6-5 and TRBJ1-2; unclear D gene. V was trimmed by 7 bases and J by 8 bases, leaving 11 bases between them. The germline V gene has CDR1 MNHEY and CDR2 SVGAGI. There are 11 residues in the CDR3. DNA of the CDR3: TGTGCCAGCATGAGCTCGGGCGGCTACACCTTC. Protein sequence: CASMSSGGYTF.

This clonotype showed up just a few times. CDR3 nucleotides: TGTGCCAGCAGCTACAGGGGGGAAAACACTGAAGCTTTCTTT. As protein: CASSYRGENTEAFF. The chain joins TRBV7-9 to TRBJ1-1, with 8 nucleotides matching TRBD1. Unmatched junction bases numbered 3, after V lost 4 bases and J lost 2 bases. The CDR3 is 14 amino acids. Germline V gene sequence: CDR1 SEHNR, CDR2 FQNEAQ (reference sequence).

The V gene is TRBV20-1, the J gene TRBJ2-7, with D tentatively TRBD1 (6 bases). The CDR3 loop spans 13 amino acids. Trimming shortened V by 4 bases and J by 3 bases, and 13 bases separated the two germline ends. The germline V gene encodes CDR1 DFQATT and CDR2 SNEGSKA (reference sequence). CDR3 sequence: CSAKRDTFYEQYF. The CDR3 nucleotides read TGCAGTGCTAAAAGGGACACATTCTACGAGCAGTACTTC.

This clonotype was found a few times. The chain carries TRBV5-1 and TRBJ2-7; D may be TRBD1 (6 bases). This CDR3 has 17 residues. Trimming shortened V by 0 bases and J by 0 bases, and 16 bases separated the two germline ends. Germline values: CDR1 SGHRS, CDR2 YFSETQ. The CDR3 region is CASSLASGHGISYEQYF. CDR3 DNA sequence: TGCGCCAGCAGCTTGGCCTCGGGACACGGGATCTCCTACGAGCAGTACTTC. Filled out from reference TRBV5-1 and TRBJ2-7, the complete variable domain reads KAGVTQTPRYLIKTRGQQVTLSCSPISGHRSVSWYQQTPGQGLQFLFEYFSETQRNKGNFPGRFSGRQFSNSRSEMNVSTLELGDSALYLCASSLASGHGISYEQYFGPGTRLTVT.

V usage is TRBV20-1 and J usage is TRBJ1-5; D not certain. Germline assignment: CDR1 DFQATT and CDR2 SNEGSKA (reference sequence). The CDR3 loop spans 15 amino acids. The CDR3 here is CSAKGRLLESQPQHF. The CDR3 DNA reads as TGCAGCGCAAAAGGCCGGCTCCTGGAGTCACAGCCCCAGCATTTT.

This clonotype was detected ten times or more. The chain joins TRBV11-2 to TRBJ1-2; D gene unclear. The CDR3 is made up of 15 amino acids. The germline V gene has CDR1 SGHAT and CDR2 FQNNGV. V lost 4 bases and J lost 0, with 12 bases in between. CDR3 in amino acids: CASSSSRTANYGYTF. CDR3 in DNA: TGTGCCAGCAGCTCCTCCCGAACAGCTAACTATGGCTACACCTTC.

This clonotype occurred a few times. The rearrangement links TRBV27 to TRBJ2-5, with 7 bases fitting TRBD1. J was trimmed by 0 bases and V by 2 bases; bases with no gene match: 6. The CDR3 runs to 16 residues. CDR1 and CDR2 (germline): MNHEY, SMNVEV (reference sequence). In DNA, the CDR3 is TGTGCCAGCAGTTTAGAGGGACAGCTGTACCAAGAGACCCAGTACTTC. Amino acids: CASSLEGQLYQETQYF.

The chain links TRBV20-1 to TRBJ2-7; D possibly corresponds to TRBD2 (6 bases). CDR3 length: 15 amino acids. V was clipped by 1 base and J by 4 bases, with 17 bases between them. Germline CDR1 reads DFQATT; CDR2 reads SNEGSKA (reference sequence). This CDR3 is CSARGGEDASYEQYF. The CDR3 bases are TGCAGTGCTAGAGGTGGGGAGGACGCGTCTTACGAGCAGTACTTC.

The genes are TRBV20-1 and TRBJ2-7; 8 bases are a match to TRBD1. This CDR3 spans 14 amino acids. The germline V gene encodes CDR1 DFQATT and CDR2 SNEGSKA (reference sequence). V trimming: 5 bases; J trimming: 4 bases; junction bases outside the gene matches: 10. The CDR3 spells CSAVDRGGRYEQYF. The CDR3 DNA reads TGCAGTGCTGTAGACAGGGGTGGACGATACGAGCAGTACTTC.

The chain carries TRBV7-6 and TRBJ1-1, with a weak D call TRBD1 (5 bases). V lost 5 bases and J 2 bases, leaving 9 bases between the germline ends. CDR1 and CDR2 from the germline V gene are SGHVS and FNYEAQ. There are 13 residues in the CDR3. The CDR3 DNA reads TGTGCCAGCAGCGCCGGGACCAACACTGAAGCTTTCTTT. It is translated as CASSAGTNTEAFF. The full variable domain, in which reference TRBV7-6 and TRBJ1-1 provide the parts outside the CDR3, is GAGVSQSPRYKVTKRGQDVALRCDPISGHVSLYWYRQALGQGPEFLTYFNYEAQQDKSGLPNDRFSAERPEGSISTLTIQRTEQRDSAMYRCASSAGTNTEAFFGQGTRLTVV.

This clonotype was observed a few times. V usage is TRBV12-5 and J usage is TRBJ2-7, with D possibly being TRBD1 (6 bases). Trimming cost V 1 base and J 3 bases, with 16 bases left between them. Germline values: CDR1 LGHNT, CDR2 FRNRAP. This CDR3 is 16 amino acids long. The CDR3 region has the DNA TGTGCTAGTGGTTTGGATTTGACAGGTGTCTTCTACGAGCAGTACTTC. Its protein product is CASGLDLTGVFYEQYF.

This clonotype was picked up a small number of times. The genes are TRBV28 and TRBJ1-4; D gene unclear. The germline V gene has CDR1 MDHEN and CDR2 SYDVKM. The CDR3 sequence is 13 residues long. Trimming left V 3 bases short and J 8 bases short, with 10 bases between. CDR3 protein: CASSFGFREKLFF. The DNA of the CDR3 is TGTGCCAGCAGTTTTGGGTTTAGAGAAAAACTGTTTTTT.

In its sample, this clonotype was seen many times. The CDR3 nucleotides are TGTGCCAGCAGCTTAATCGGGGGCGGGAGCCTTTACGAGCAGTACTTC. Protein: CASSLIGGGSLYEQYF. The chain employs TRBV7-2 and TRBJ2-7; D possibly corresponds to TRBD2 (7 bases). In germline, CDR1 is SGHTA, CDR2 FQGNSA. This CDR3 has 16 amino acids. V was cut by 2 bases and J by 4 bases, with 18 bases left in between.

The V gene is TRBV6-6, the J gene TRBJ2-2; D may be TRBD1 (5 bases). Trimming removed 2 bases at V and 0 bases at J, with 7 bases between. CDR1 is MNHNY, CDR2 SVGAGI, per germline (reference sequence). CDR3 length: 15 amino acids. CDR3 protein: CASSYDSANTGELFF. The CDR3 DNA reads TGTGCCAGCAGTTACGACAGCGCGAACACCGGGGAGCTGTTTTTT.

This clonotype was seen at least ten times. The V and J genes are TRBV7-2 and TRBJ2-7; possible D gene TRBD2, 6 bases. CDR3 length equals 13 residues. V shed 1 base and J shed 3 bases, with 7 bases lying between them. CDR1 is SGHTA and CDR2 is FQGNSA in the germline V gene. CDR3 protein: CASSLDGGYEQYF. The CDR3 nucleotides are TGTGCCAGCAGCTTAGACGGGGGCTACGAGCAGTACTTC. The full variable domain, with the rest looked up from reference TRBV7-2 and TRBJ2-7, is GAGVSQSPSNKVTEKGKDVELRCDPISGHTALYWYRQSLGQGLEFLIYFQGNSAPDKSGLPSDRFSAERTGGSVSTLTIQRTQQEDSAVYLCASSLDGGYEQYFGPGTRLTVT.

The genes are TRBV20-1 and TRBJ1-1; D not certain. The CDR3 has 15 amino acids. CDR1 and CDR2 (germline): DFQATT, SNEGSKA (reference sequence). The V end lost 0 bases, the J end lost 3 bases, and 14 bases lay between the germline ends. CDR3 DNA sequence: TGCAGTGCTAGAGAGGAGACAACCTGGTACACTGAAGCTTTCTTT. As protein: CSAREETTWYTEAFF.

The chain joins TRBV4-3 to TRBJ2-1; perhaps TRBD2 as D (6 bases). CDR1 is LGHNA and CDR2 is YSLEER in the germline V gene. This CDR3 spans 17 amino acids. With 0 bases removed from V and 3 bases from J, the gap between germline ends came to 15 bases. Here the CDR3 DNA reads TGCGCCAGCAGCCAAGATACGGGGGAGGTTGACTACAATGAGCAGTTCTTC. It yields the protein CASSQDTGEVDYNEQFF.

This chain links TRBV6-5 with TRBJ2-1; D might be TRBD1 (6 bases). The V end lost 6 bases, the J end lost 4 bases, and 13 bases lay between the germline ends. This CDR3 region has 14 residues. Germline V gene data show CDR1 as MNHEY and CDR2 as SVGAGI. This CDR3 is CASRIQGKYNEQFF. DNA of the CDR3: TGTGCCAGCAGAATACAGGGTAAATACAATGAGCAGTTCTTC.

This clonotype was counted only a few times. The chain's CDR3 is CASSGTSGYNEQFF. The CDR3 DNA reads TGTGCCAGCAGCGGGACTAGCGGCTACAATGAGCAGTTCTTC. The genes are TRBV9 and TRBJ2-1; 10 bases fit TRBD2. V trimming: 3 bases; J trimming: 3 bases; junction bases outside the gene matches: 0. The germline V gene encodes CDR1 SGDLS and CDR2 YYNGEE. The CDR3 consists of 14 residues.